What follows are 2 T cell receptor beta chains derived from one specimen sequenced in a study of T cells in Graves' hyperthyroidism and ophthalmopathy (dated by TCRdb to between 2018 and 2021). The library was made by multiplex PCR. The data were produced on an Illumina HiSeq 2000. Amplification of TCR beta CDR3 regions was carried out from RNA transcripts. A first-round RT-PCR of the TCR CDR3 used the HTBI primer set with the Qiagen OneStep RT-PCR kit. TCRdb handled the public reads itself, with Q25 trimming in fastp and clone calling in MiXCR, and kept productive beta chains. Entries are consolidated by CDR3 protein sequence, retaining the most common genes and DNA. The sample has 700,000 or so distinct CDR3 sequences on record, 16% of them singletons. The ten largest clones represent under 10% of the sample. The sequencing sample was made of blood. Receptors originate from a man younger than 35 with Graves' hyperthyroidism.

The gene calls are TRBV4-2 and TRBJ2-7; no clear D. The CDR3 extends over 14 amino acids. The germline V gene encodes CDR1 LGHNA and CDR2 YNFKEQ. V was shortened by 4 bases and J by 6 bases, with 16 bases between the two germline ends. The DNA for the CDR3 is TGTGCCAGCAGCCCCGACGGAATCGTCTTCGAGCAGTACTTC. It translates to CASSPDGIVFEQYF.

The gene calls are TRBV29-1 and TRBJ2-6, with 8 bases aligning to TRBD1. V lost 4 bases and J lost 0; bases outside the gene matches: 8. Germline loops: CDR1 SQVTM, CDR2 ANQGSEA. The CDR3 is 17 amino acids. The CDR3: CSVGSGQGGSGANVLTF. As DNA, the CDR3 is TGCAGCGTTGGTTCTGGACAGGGTGGCTCTGGGGCCAACGTCCTGACTTTC.